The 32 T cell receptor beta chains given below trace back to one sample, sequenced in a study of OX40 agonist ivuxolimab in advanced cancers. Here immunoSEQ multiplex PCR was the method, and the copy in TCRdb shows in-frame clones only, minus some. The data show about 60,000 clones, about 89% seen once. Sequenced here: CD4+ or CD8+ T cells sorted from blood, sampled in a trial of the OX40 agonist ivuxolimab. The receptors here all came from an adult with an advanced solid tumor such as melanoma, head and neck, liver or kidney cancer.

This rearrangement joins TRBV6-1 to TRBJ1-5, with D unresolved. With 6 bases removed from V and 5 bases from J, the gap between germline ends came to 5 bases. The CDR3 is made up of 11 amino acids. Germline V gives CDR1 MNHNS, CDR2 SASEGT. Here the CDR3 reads CASRFDQPQHF. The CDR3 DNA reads TGTGCCAGCAGGTTTGATCAGCCCCAGCATTTT.

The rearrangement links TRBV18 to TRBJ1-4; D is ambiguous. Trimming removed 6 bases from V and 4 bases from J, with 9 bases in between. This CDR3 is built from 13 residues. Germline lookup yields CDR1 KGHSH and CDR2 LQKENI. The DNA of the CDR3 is TGTGCCAGCTCTCGGGTCTTTAATGAAAAACTGTTTTTT. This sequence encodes CASSRVFNEKLFF. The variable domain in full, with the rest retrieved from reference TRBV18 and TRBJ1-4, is NAGVMQNPRHLVRRRGQEARLRCSPMKGHSHVYWYRQLPEEGLKFMVYLQKENIIDESGMPKERFSAEFPKEGPSILRIQQVVRGDSAAYFCASSRVFNEKLFFGSGTQLSVL.

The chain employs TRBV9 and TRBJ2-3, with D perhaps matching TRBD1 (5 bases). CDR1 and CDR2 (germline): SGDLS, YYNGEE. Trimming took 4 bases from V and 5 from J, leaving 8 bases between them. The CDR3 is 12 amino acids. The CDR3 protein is CASSKGVDTQYF. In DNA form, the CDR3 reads TGTGCCAGCAGCAAAGGGGTAGATACGCAGTATTTT.

The CDR3 region is CASFETGLTEAFF. In DNA form, the CDR3 reads TGTGCCAGCTTCGAAACGGGACTCACTGAAGCTTTCTTT. The genes are TRBV28 and TRBJ1-1, with D tentatively TRBD1 (5 bases). This CDR3 is 13 amino acids long. With 8 bases removed from V and 4 bases from J, the gap between germline ends came to 14 bases. CDR1 MDHEN and CDR2 SYDVKM come from the germline V gene.

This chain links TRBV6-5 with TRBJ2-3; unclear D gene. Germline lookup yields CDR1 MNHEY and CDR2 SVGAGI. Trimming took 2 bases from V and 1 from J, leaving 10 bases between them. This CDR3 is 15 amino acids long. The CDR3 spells CASSYTEGRTDTQYF. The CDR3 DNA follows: TGTGCCAGCAGTTACACCGAAGGACGCACAGATACGCAGTATTTT.

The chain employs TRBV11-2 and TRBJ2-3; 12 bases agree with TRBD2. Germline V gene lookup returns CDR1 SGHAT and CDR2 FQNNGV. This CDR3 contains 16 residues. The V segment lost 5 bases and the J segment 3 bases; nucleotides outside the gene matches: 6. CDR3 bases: TGTGCCAGCAGCCTTCGACTAGCGGGAGAGACAGATACGCAGTATTTT. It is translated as CASSLRLAGETDTQYF.

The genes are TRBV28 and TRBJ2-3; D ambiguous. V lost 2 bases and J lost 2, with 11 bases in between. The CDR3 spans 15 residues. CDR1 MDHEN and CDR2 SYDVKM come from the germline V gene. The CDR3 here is CASSLPAGNTDTQYF. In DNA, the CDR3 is TGTGCCAGCAGTTTACCCGCAGGTAACACAGATACGCAGTATTTT.

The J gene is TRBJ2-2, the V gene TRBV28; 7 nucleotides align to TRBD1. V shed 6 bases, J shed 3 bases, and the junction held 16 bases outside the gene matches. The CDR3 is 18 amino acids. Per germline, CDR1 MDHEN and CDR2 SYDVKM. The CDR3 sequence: CASSLVILRQGDTGELFF. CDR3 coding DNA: TGTGCCAGCAGCCTCGTTATCCTACGGCAGGGGGACACCGGGGAGCTGTTTTTT. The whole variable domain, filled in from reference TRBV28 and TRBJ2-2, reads DVKVTQSSRYLVKRTGEKVFLECVQDMDHENMFWYRQDPGLGLRLIYFSYDVKMKEKGDIPEGYSVSREKKERFSLILESASTNQTSMYLCASSLVILRQGDTGELFFGEGSRLTVL.

The CDR3 protein is CASRKDVQTQYF. The CDR3 DNA reads as TGTGCCAGCAGAAAGGACGTACAGACCCAGTACTTC. The V and J genes are TRBV6-5 and TRBJ2-5; no clear D gene. Germline CDR1 and CDR2: MNHEY and SVGAGI. Trimming stripped 6 bases from V and 6 bases from J, with 11 bases between. The CDR3 runs to 12 residues.

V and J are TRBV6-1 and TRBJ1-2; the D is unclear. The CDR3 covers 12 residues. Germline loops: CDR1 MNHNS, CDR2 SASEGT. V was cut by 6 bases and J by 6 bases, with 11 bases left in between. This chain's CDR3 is CASRLNRDGYTF. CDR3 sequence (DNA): TGTGCCAGCAGGCTGAACAGAGATGGCTACACCTTC.

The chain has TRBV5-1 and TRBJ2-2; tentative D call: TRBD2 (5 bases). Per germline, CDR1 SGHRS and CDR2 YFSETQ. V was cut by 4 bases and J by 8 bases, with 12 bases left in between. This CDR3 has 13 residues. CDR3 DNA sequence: TGCGCCAGCAGCCCCCTGGACTCAGGGGAGCTGTTTTTT. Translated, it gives CASSPLDSGELFF.

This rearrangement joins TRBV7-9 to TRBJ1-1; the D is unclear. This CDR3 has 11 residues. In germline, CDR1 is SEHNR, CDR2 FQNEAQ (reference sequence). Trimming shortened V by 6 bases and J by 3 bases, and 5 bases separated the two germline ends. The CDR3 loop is CASRVHTEAFF. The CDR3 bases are TGTGCCAGCAGGGTCCACACTGAAGCTTTCTTT.

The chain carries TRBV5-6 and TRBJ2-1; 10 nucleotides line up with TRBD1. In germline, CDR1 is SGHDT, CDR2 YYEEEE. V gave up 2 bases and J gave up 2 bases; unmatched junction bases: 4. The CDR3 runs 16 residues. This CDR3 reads CASSLDRGPTYNEQFF. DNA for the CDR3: TGTGCCAGCAGCTTAGACAGGGGGCCCACCTACAATGAGCAGTTCTTC.

This CDR3 reads CASSIAGGTESYEQYF. The CDR3 DNA follows: TGTGCCAGTAGTATAGCCGGGGGGACAGAGAGCTACGAGCAGTACTTC. The chain uses TRBV19 and TRBJ2-7; D is tentatively TRBD1 or TRBD2 (7 bases each). Deletions cut 1 base from V and 3 bases from J, with 16 bases between. Germline CDR1 LNHDA, CDR2 SQIVND (reference sequence). CDR3 length equals 16 residues. Based on the CDR3 plus reference TRBV19 and TRBJ2-7, the full variable domain is DGGITQSPKYLFRKEGQNVTLSCEQNLNHDAMYWYRQDPGQGLRLIYYSQIVNDFQKGDIAEGYSVSREKKESFPLTVTSAQKNPTAFYLCASSIAGGTESYEQYFGPGTRLTVT.

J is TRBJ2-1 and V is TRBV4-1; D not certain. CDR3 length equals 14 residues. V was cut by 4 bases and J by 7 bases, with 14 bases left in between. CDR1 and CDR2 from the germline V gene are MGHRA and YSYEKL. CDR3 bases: TGCGCCAGCAGCCTCTCACAAAACCTGAATGAGCAGTTCTTC. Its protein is CASSLSQNLNEQFF.

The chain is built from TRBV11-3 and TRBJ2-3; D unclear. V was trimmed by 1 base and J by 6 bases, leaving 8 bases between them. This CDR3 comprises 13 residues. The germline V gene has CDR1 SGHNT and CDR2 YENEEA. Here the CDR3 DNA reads TGTGCCAGCAGCTTAGGTGGTACGGATACGCAGTATTTT. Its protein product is CASSLGGTDTQYF.

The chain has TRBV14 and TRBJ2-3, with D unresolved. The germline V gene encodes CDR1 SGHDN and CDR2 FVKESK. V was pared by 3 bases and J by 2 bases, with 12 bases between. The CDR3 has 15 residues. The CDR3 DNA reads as TGTGCCAGCAGCCATAGGAGTTCCTACACAGATACGCAGTATTTT. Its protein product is CASSHRSSYTDTQYF.

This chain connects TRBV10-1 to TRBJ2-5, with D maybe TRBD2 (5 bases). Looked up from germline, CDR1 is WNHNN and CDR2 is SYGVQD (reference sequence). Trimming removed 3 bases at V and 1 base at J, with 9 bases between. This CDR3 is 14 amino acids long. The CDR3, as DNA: TGCGCCAGCAGTGATAAGGGAGTCCAAGAGACCCAGTACTTC. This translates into CASSDKGVQETQYF.

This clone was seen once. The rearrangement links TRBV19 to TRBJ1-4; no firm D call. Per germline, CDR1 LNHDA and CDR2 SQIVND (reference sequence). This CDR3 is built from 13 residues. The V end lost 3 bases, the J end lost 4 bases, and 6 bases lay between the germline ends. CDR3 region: CASSISSNEKLFF. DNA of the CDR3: TGTGCCAGTAGTATTAGTAGTAATGAAAAACTGTTTTTT. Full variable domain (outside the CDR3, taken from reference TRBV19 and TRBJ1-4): DGGITQSPKYLFRKEGQNVTLSCEQNLNHDAMYWYRQDPGQGLRLIYYSQIVNDFQKGDIAEGYSVSREKKESFPLTVTSAQKNPTAFYLCASSISSNEKLFFGSGTQLSVL.

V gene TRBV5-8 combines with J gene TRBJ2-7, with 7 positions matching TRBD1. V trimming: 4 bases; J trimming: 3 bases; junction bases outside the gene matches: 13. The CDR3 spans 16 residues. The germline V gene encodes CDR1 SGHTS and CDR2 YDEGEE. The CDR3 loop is CASSPIRTGSFYEQYF. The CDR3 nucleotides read TGTGCCAGCAGCCCGATAAGGACAGGATCATTCTACGAGCAGTACTTC.

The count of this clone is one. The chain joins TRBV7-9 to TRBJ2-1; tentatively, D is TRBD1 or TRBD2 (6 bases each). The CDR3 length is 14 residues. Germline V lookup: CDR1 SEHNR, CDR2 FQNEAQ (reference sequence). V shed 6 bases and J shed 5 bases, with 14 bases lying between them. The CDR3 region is CASRYGGTNNEQFF. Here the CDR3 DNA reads TGTGCCAGCAGGTATGGAGGGACAAACAATGAGCAGTTCTTC.

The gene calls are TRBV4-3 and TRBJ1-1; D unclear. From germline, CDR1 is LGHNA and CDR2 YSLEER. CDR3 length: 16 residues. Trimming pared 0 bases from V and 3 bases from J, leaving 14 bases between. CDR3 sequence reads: CASSQERVGGYTEAFF. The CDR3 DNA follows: TGCGCCAGCAGCCAAGAAAGGGTTGGAGGGTACACTGAAGCTTTCTTT.

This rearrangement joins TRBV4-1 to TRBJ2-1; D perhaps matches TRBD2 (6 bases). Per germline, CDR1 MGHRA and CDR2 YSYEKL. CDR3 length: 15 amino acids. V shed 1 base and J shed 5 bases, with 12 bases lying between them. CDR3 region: CASSQARLDHNEQFF. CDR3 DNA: TGCGCCAGCAGCCAAGCCCGACTAGACCACAATGAGCAGTTCTTC.

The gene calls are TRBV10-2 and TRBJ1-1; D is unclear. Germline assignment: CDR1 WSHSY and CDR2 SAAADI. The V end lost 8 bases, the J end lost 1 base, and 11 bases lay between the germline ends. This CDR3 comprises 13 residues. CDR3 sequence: CASRESTNTEAFF. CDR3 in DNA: TGCGCCAGCCGGGAGAGCACGAACACTGAAGCTTTCTTT.

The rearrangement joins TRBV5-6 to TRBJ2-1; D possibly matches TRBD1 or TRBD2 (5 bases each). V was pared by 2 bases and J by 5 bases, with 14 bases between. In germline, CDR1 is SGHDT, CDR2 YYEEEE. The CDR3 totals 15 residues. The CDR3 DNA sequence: TGTGCCAGCAGCTTTCCAGGTGGGGGAAACAATGAGCAGTTCTTC. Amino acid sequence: CASSFPGGGNNEQFF.

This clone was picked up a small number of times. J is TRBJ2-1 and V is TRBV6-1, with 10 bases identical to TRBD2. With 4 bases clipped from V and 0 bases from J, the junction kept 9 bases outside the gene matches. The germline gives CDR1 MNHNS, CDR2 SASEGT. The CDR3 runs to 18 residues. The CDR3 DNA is TGTGCCAGCAGTGCCCACCCACCTAGCGGGGGCTCCTACAATGAGCAGTTCTTC. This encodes CASSAHPPSGGSYNEQFF.

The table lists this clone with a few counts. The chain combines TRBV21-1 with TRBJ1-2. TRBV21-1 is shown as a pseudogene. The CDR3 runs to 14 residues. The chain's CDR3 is CASSKETRPFGYTF. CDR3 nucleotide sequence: TGTGCCAGCAGCAAAGAAACTCGGCCATTTGGCTACACCTTC.

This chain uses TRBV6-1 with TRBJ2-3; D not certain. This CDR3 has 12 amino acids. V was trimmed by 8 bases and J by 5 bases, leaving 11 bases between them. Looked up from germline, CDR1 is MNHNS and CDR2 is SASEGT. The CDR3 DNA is TGTGCCAGCCAAAGGGAACGAGATACGCAGTATTTT. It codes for CASQRERDTQYF.

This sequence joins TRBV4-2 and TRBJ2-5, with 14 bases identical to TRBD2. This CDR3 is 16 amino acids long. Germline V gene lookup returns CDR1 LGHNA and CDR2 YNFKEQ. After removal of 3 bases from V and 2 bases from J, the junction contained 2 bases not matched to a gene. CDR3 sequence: CASSHRLAGGQETQYF. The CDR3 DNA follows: TGTGCCAGCAGCCACCGACTAGCGGGAGGGCAAGAGACCCAGTACTTC.

The CDR3 region has the DNA TGTGCCAGCAGCTTAAGTACCGAGCAGTACTTC. Residues: CASSLSTEQYF. This chain links TRBV7-2 with TRBJ2-5, with no clear D. The closer fit of TRBJ2-7 to the DNA end suggests the J call may be wrong. The CDR3 totals 11 residues. Per the germline V gene, CDR1 is SGHTA and CDR2 is FQGNSA.

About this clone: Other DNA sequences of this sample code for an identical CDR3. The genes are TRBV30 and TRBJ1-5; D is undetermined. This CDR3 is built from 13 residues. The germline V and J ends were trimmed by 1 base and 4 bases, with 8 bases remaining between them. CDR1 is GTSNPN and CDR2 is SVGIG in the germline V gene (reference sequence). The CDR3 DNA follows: TGTGCCTGGAGTGCTGTGGGGAATCAGCCCCAGCATTTT. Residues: CAWSAVGNQPQHF.

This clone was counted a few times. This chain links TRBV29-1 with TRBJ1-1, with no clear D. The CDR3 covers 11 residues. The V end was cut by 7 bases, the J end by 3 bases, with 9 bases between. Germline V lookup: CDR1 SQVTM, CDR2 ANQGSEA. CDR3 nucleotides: TGCAGCGCCGCCGAGGACACTGAAGCTTTCTTT. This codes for CSAAEDTEAFF.